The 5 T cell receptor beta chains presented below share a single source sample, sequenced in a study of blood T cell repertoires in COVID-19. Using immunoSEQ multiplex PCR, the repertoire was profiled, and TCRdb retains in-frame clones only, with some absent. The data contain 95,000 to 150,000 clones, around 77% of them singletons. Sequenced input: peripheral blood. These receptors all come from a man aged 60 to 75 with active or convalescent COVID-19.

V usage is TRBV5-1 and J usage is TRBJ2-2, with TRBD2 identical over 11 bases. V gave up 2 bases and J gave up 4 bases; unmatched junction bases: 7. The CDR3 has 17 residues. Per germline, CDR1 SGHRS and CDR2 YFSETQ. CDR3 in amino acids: CASSFRTSGPSTGELFF. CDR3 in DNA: TGCGCCAGCAGCTTTCGGACTAGCGGGCCCAGCACCGGGGAGCTGTTTTTT.

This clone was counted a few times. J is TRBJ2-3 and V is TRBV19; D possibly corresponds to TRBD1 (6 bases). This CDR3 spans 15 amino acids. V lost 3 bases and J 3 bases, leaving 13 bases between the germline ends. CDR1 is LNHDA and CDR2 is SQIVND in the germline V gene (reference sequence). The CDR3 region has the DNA TGTGCCAGTAGTATCCTGGCAGGGGAAACAGATACGCAGTATTTT. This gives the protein CASSILAGETDTQYF.

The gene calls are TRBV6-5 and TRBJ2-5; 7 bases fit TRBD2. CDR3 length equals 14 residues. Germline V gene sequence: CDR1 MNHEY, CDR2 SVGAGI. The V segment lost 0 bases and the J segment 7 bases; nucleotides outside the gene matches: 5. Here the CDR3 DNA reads TGTGCCAGCAGTTACTCGGGCGGGGGTCGGACCCAGTACTTC. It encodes CASSYSGGGRTQYF.

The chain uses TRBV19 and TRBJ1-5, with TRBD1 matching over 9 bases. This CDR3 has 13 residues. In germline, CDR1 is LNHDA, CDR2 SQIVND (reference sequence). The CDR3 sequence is CAGGDRVGQPQHF. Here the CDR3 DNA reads TGTGCAGGCGGGGACAGGGTAGGTCAGCCCCAGCATTTT.

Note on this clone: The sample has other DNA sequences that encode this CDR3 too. The CDR3 loop is CASSPQGADTGELFF. The CDR3 nucleotides are TGTGCCAGCTCACCTCAGGGGGCGGACACCGGGGAGCTGTTTTTT. V gene TRBV18 combines with J gene TRBJ2-2, with 8 bases fitting TRBD1. The V gene's germline CDR1 is KGHSH and CDR2 LQKENI. This CDR3 region has 15 residues. V dropped 3 bases and J dropped 3; count of bases not matched to a gene: 3.